The rows below give T cell receptor beta chains drawn from one sample of a study of blood T cell repertoires in COVID-19. TCRdb keeps only in-frame clones here, not all; method: immunoSEQ multiplex PCR. The repertoire includes roughly 220,000 clones, 88% of them detected once, and about 15% sits in the top ten. The material sequenced was PBMCs or T cells enriched from blood (not recorded which). The receptors stem from a woman aged 50 to 60 with acute COVID-19. CDR3s include the opening cysteine and the closing phenylalanine or tryptophan. Each record gives: clone size, D gene, J gene, V gene, CDR3 DNA, CDR3 protein. D genes are given only for firm matches. Size tells how often a clone was seen (once, few, many) or the class of an expanded clone, and some rows leave it out.

NA TRBD1 TRBJ2-7 TRBV28 TGTGCCAGCAGTCCTAGACAGGGCTACGAGCAGTACTTC CASSPRQGYEQYF
NA NA TRBJ2-4 TRBV27 TGTGCCAGCAGTTTAGACATAGGCTTAGCCAAAAACATTCAGTACTTC CASSLDIGLAKNIQYF
NA TRBD2 TRBJ2-1 TRBV6-6 TGTGCCAGCAGCCTCGGGACTAGCGGGGGTAATGAGCAGTTCTTC CASSLGTSGGNEQFF
NA NA TRBJ1-3 TRBV13 TGTGCCAGCAACAATCCCCTCCGCTCTGGAAACACCATATATTTT CASNNPLRSGNTIYF
NA TRBD2 TRBJ2-1 TRBV27 TGTGCCAGCAGTTTAACCGGACTAGTCTATGAGCAGTTCTTC CASSLTGLVYEQFF
NA TRBD2 TRBJ2-7 TRBV18 TGTGCCAGCTCACCAGGCGGGAGGGGCTCCTACGAGCAGTACTTC CASSPGGRGSYEQYF
NA NA TRBJ1-5 TRBV28 TGTGCCAGCACCTGGCGGGTGAGTCAGCCCCAGCATTTT CASTWRVSQPQHF
NA NA TRBJ2-7 TRBV11-1 TGTGCCAGCAGCCCAGGCCCCGGGGGCGAGCAGTACTTC CASSPGPGGEQYF
NA TRBD2 TRBJ2-1 TRBV15 TGTGCCACCAGCCTCTCTCTAGCGGGAGGGCCTCAGTTCTTC CATSLSLAGGPQFF
NA NA TRBJ1-2 TRBV29-1 TGCAGCGTTGAAGATCTAAGGCAGGGGTTACACTATGGCTACACCTTC CSVEDLRQGLHYGYTF
NA NA TRBJ2-6 TRBV5-5 TGTGCCAGCAGCTTTCAAGGGGCTGGGGCCAACGTCCTGACTTTC CASSFQGAGANVLTF
NA NA TRBJ2-2 TRBV3-1/TRBV3-2 TGTGCCAGCAGCCAAGGGACAGCGAACACCGGGGAGCTGTTTTTT CASSQGTANTGELFF
NA TRBD2 TRBJ2-2 TRBV7-8 TGTGCCAGCAGCTTATGGGTCGGGAGGGGCCCCGCGAACACCGGGGAGCTGTTTTTT CASSLWVGRGPANTGELFF
NA NA TRBJ2-1 TRBV5-1 TGCGCCAGCAGCTTCCCGGACAGCTATGAGCAGTTCTTC CASSFPDSYEQFF
NA TRBD2 TRBJ2-1 TRBV9 TGTGCCAGCAGCGTCCTAGCGGGAGTCGATGAGCAGTTCTTC CASSVLAGVDEQFF
NA NA TRBJ2-7 TRBV20-1 TGCAGTGCTAGTTCCCCGGGGGGCCCCTACCACGAGCAGTACTTC CSASSPGGPYHEQYF
NA TRBD2 TRBJ2-2 TRBV5-4 TGTGCCAGCAGCTCGGGACTAGCGGGAGGGCCGAGGGCCGGGGAGCTGTTTTTT CASSSGLAGGPRAGELFF
NA TRBD1 TRBJ1-3 TRBV19 TGTGCCAGTAGTCCCACCCGGACAGGGATCCGCTCCGGAAACACCATATATTTT CASSPTRTGIRSGNTIYF
NA NA TRBJ1-2 TRBV5-1 TGCGCCAGCAGCTCCCAGGCTAACTATGGCTACACCTTC CASSSQANYGYTF
NA TRBD2 TRBJ2-7 TRBV9 TGTGCCAGCAGCGTAGAAGCGGGAGGAACCTACGAGCAGTACTTC CASSVEAGGTYEQYF
NA NA TRBJ2-5 TRBV12-3/TRBV12-4 TGTGCCAGCAGTAGGGGCGATAAGACCCAGTACTTC CASSRGDKTQYF
once NA TRBJ2-5 TRBV7-2 TGTGCCAGCAGCTTAGCTGGTATCCAGTCGGAGACCCAGTACTTC CASSLAGIQSETQYF
few NA TRBJ2-3 TRBV6-5 TGTGCCAGCAGGAGGACAGTAAGCACAGATACGCAGTATTTT CASRRTVSTDTQYF
NA TRBD1 TRBJ2-1 TRBV19 TGTGCCAGTAGTAAGCTTCGGGACAGGTCCTACAATGAGCAGTTCTTC CASSKLRDRSYNEQFF
NA NA TRBJ1-1 TRBV6-5 TGTGCCAGCAGATCCCGGCACAGGGTTACTGAAGCTTTCTTT CASRSRHRVTEAFF
NA NA TRBJ1-2 TRBV7-8 TGTGCCAGCAGCTTAGATCAGGGGTACTATGGCTACACCTTC CASSLDQGYYGYTF
NA TRBD1 TRBJ1-2 TRBV7-2 TGTGCCAGCAGACCGGGACAGACTCGGAACTATGGCTACACCTTC CASRPGQTRNYGYTF
NA TRBD2 TRBJ2-1 TRBV11-3 TGTGCCAGCAGCCAACGGGGGGGCAGGGACAATGAGCAGTTCTTC CASSQRGGRDNEQFF
NA TRBD2 TRBJ2-1 TRBV7-2 TGTGCCAGCAGCTTCACTAGCGGGAGATACAATGAGCAGTTCTTC CASSFTSGRYNEQFF
NA NA TRBJ2-7 TRBV6-4 TGTGCCAGCCCTATTCTCCCTCGGGTCATTTTCTACGAGCAGTACTTC CASPILPRVIFYEQYF
NA TRBD1 TRBJ2-5 TRBV5-1 TGCGCCAGCAGCCGACCCCGGACAGGGGAACAAGAGACCCAGTACTTC CASSRPRTGEQETQYF
NA NA TRBJ2-7 TRBV30 TGTGCCTGGAGTGTTAATCAGGCGTCCTACGAGCAGTACTTC CAWSVNQASYEQYF
NA NA TRBJ2-3 TRBV24-1 TGTGCCACCAGCGACAACGCGGGACCGCTCACGCAGTATTTT CATSDNAGPLTQYF
NA NA TRBJ2-1 TRBV5-1 TGCGCCAGCAGCTGGTCCCGTGGCTCCCCTTTCAATGAGCAGTTCTTC CASSWSRGSPFNEQFF
NA TRBD2 TRBJ2-3 TRBV5-4 TGTGCCAGCAGCTTACGTGTAACTAGCGGTCCTAGCACAGATACGCAGTATTTT CASSLRVTSGPSTDTQYF
once NA TRBJ2-2 TRBV7-9 TGTGCCAGCAGCTTAATGGGCTTCCCTTCTACCGGGGAGCTGTTTTTT CASSLMGFPSTGELFF
NA TRBD1 TRBJ1-1 TRBV12-3/TRBV12-4 TGTGCCAGCGGGGGGACAGTTAACACTGAAGCTTTCTTT CASGGTVNTEAFF
NA TRBD1 TRBJ2-1 TRBV18 TGTGCCAGCTCACGATGGGACAGGGGGTCGAATTACAATGAGCAGTTCTTC CASSRWDRGSNYNEQFF
NA TRBD2 TRBJ2-5 TRBV28 TGTGCCAGCAGTTTAGGACGGGAGGGCCGGGAGACCCAGTACTTC CASSLGREGRETQYF
few TRBD2 TRBJ2-3 TRBV28 TGTGCCAGCAGTTTAGCGGGAGCAGCAGATACGCAGTATTTT CASSLAGAADTQYF
once NA TRBJ2-1 TRBV19 TGTGCCAGTAGGGCGGGGCTCTACAATGAGCAGTTCTTC CASRAGLYNEQFF
NA NA TRBJ1-6 TRBV27 TGTGCCAGCAGTTTAAACTGGCGGGGGGCGCGTGATTCACCCCTCCACTTT CASSLNWRGARDSPLHF
NA TRBD2 TRBJ2-7 TRBV5-1 TGCGCCAGCAGCTACCTTACTAGCGGGATATACGAGCAGTACTTC CASSYLTSGIYEQYF
NA NA TRBJ1-1 TRBV11-3 TGTGCCAGCAGCTTAGTCGGAGGGAGCACTGAAGCTTTCTTT CASSLVGGSTEAFF
NA TRBD1 TRBJ1-5 TRBV28 TGTGCCAGCAGTTCCCCAGGGGGCGTTCAGCCCCAGCATTTT CASSSPGGVQPQHF
NA TRBD1 TRBJ1-1 TRBV5-3 TGTGCCAGAAATCTACAGGGGTTTTGCACTGAAGCTTTCTTT CARNLQGFCTEAFF
NA NA TRBJ1-1 TRBV7-9 TGTGCCAGCAGCTTAGCGAACGGGGGGGACACTGAAGCTTTCTTT CASSLANGGDTEAFF
NA NA TRBJ2-7 TRBV24-1 TGTGCCACCAGTGATCCACAGGGGGGGACCTACGAGCAGTACTTC CATSDPQGGTYEQYF
NA NA TRBJ1-5 TRBV30 TGTGCCTGGAGTCCCTTCAATCAGCCCCAGCATTTT CAWSPFNQPQHF
NA NA TRBJ2-2 TRBV29-1 TGCAGCGTTGAATTTGGGTTCGGCGGCGGGGAGCTGTTTTTT CSVEFGFGGGELFF
NA TRBD2 TRBJ2-3 TRBV7-3 TGTGCCAGCAGCCTTAACCCTACTAGCGGGAGGGCCCGGGATACGCAGTATTTT CASSLNPTSGRARDTQYF
NA NA TRBJ1-3 TRBV28 TGTGCCAGCAGCCCGCCTAGGGGCTCGGGAAACACCATATATTTT CASSPPRGSGNTIYF
NA NA TRBJ1-1 TRBV5-6 TGTGCCAGCAGCTTGGTCGGTTTTTTTGCCACTGAAGCTTTCTTT CASSLVGFFATEAFF
few NA TRBJ2-5 TRBV11-2 TGTGCCAGCAGCTTAGTACAAGAGACCCAGTACTTC CASSLVQETQYF
once TRBD2 TRBJ2-1 TRBV6-1 TGTGCCAGCAGTGCGGGACTAGCCTTCGATGAGCAGTTCTTC CASSAGLAFDEQFF
NA NA TRBJ2-5 TRBV5-5 TGTGCCAGCAGCTTGGGAGAGGGTCTAAAGACCCAGTACTTC CASSLGEGLKTQYF
NA TRBD1 TRBJ2-5 TRBV6-2/TRBV6-3 TGTGCCAGCAGTTACGGCAGGGGGTGGGAGACCCAGTACTTC CASSYGRGWETQYF
NA NA TRBJ1-2 TRBV6-5 TGTGCCAGCAGTTCCCCGGTAGACTATGGCTACACCTTC CASSSPVDYGYTF
NA TRBD1 TRBJ1-1 TRBV7-2 TGTGCCAGCAGCTTAGTAGAGGGGGCTGTCACTGAAGCTTTCTTT CASSLVEGAVTEAFF